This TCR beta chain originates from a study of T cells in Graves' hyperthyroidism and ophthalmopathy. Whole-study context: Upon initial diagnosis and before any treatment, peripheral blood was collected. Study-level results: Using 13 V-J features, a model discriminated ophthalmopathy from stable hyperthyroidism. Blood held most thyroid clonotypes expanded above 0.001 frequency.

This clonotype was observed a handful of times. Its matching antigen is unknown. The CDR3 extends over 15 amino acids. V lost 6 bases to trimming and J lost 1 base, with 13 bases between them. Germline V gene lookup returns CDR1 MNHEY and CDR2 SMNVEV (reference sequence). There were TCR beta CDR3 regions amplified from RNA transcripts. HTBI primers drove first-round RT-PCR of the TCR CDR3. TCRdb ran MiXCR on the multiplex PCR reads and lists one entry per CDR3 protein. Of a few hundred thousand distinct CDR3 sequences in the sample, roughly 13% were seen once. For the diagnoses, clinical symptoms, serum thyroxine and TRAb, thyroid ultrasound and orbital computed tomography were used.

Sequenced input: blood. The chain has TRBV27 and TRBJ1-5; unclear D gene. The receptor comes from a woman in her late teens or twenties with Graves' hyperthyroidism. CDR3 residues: CASRQVGVSNQPQHF. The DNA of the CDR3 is TGTGCCAGCAGGCAGGTCGGTGTGAGCAATCAGCCCCAGCATTTT.